This T cell receptor beta chain was sequenced in a study of STAT5B mutations in CD4+ large granular lymphocyte leukemia. Overall study: Among healthy donors, a particular HLA allele went with more CDR3 'QG' motifs. Study-wide findings and caveats: Compared with healthy controls (2/35), patient top clones favored TRBV06 (8/27). Without putative leukemic clones, patient CD4-sorted repertoires remained more clonal than healthy CD4+ repertoires.

For this clone: Its antigen is still unknown.

TCRdb's table, derived via immunoSEQ multiplex PCR, lists solely in-frame clones and lacks some. This sample has tens of thousands of clones, with about two thirds found just once. Healthy controls were blood donor buffy coats. Trimming left V 2 bases short and J 5 bases short, with 12 bases between. CDR3 length: 14 amino acids. The germline gives CDR1 SGHTA, CDR2 FQGTGA. This clonotype originated in a human donor in good health. The sample was CD4+ T cells from blood buffy coats. This rearrangement joins TRBV7-3 to TRBJ2-5; no clear D gene. The CDR3 spells CASSLSGYRETQYF. The CDR3 region has the DNA TGTGCCAGCAGCTTATCTGGCTACCGGGAGACCCAGTACTTC.